This entry features one T cell receptor (beta chain) sequence. Its specificity is not known. This sample was included in a study of T cell responses to AZD1222 COVID-19 vaccine. Study results and limitations: Most donors were white British and more were female, and clonal diversity was possibly underestimated. AZD1222 recipients seropositive at baseline numbered only six or seven. The span of vaccine-associated CD4 TCRs extended across spike, with dominance at 160-218 and 743-854.

Sequenced by immunoSEQ multiplex PCR; TCRdb stores in-frame clones only, minus some. Among some 96,000 clones listed, around nine tenths were seen once. Combined were second doses at about 4 or about 12 weeks. The CDR3 runs to 19 residues. CDR1 is LNHDA and CDR2 is SQIVND in the germline V gene (reference sequence). V shed 5 bases and J 0 bases; nucleotides not matched to a gene: 17. Sequenced material: peripheral blood, taken 28 days after the second AZD1222 dose. This chain joins TRBV19 and TRBJ2-3, with 7 nucleotides matching TRBD2. This clonotype originated in an adult who received the AZD1222 COVID-19 vaccine. The CDR3 DNA reads TGTGCCAGTAGTTGGCAGGCCTCGCGGGGGTCCACTAGCACAGATACGCAGTATTTT. As protein: CASSWQASRGSTSTDTQYF.